A selection of T cell receptor beta chains follows, all from one sample in a study of brain T cells in children with intractable seizures. Assay: immunoSEQ multiplex PCR; the TCRdb copy retains only in-frame clones and omits some. Counted here are roughly 64,000 clones, about 96% occurring once; the ten biggest clones make up more than 0.3%. Sequenced material: peripheral blood, taken at surgery. The receptors stem from a boy younger than two with focal cortical dysplasia and intractable seizures. The CDR3 runs from the conserved cysteine through the conserved F or W. A D gene is named only where the DNA matches it firmly. Not every row has a clone size; where given, it reads once, few, many or a size class.

len	j_gene	d_gene	abundance	v_gene	CDR3nt	CDR3aa
13	TRBJ2-7	NA	NA	TRBV25-1	TGTGCCAGCAGTGAATGGGTGGGGCACGAGCAGTACTTC	CASSEWVGHEQYF
14	TRBJ2-7	TRBD2	NA	TRBV5-4	TGTGCCAGCAGCTTAGCGGGGGGCACCTACGAGCAGTACTTC	CASSLAGGTYEQYF
13	TRBJ1-5	NA	NA	TRBV10-1	TGCGCCAGCAGTGACGAGATAGGACAGCCCCAGCATTTT	CASSDEIGQPQHF
14	TRBJ1-2	NA	NA	TRBV9	TGTGCCAGCAGCGTAGAGGGGTACGACTATGGCTACACCTTC	CASSVEGYDYGYTF
16	TRBJ2-1	TRBD1	NA	TRBV9	TGTGCCAGCAGCGTAGTTGAGGGGGCGTGGTACAATGAGCAGTTCTTC	CASSVVEGAWYNEQFF
14	TRBJ1-1	NA	NA	TRBV27	TGTGCCAGCAGTTTATCGTTGATGAACACTGAAGCTTTCTTT	CASSLSLMNTEAFF
13	TRBJ2-7	TRBD1	once	TRBV2	TGTGCCAGCAGATTCAGGGGGTCCTACGAGCAGTACTTC	CASRFRGSYEQYF
12	TRBJ2-2	NA	few	TRBV7-3	TGTGCCAGCAGCTTGCACACCGGGGAGCTGTTTTTT	CASSLHTGELFF
16	TRBJ2-1	TRBD1	NA	TRBV4-1	TGCGCCAGCAGCCAAGGAGGGACAGGGGGCTACAATGAGCAGTTCTTC	CASSQGGTGGYNEQFF
13	TRBJ2-7	NA	NA	TRBV2	TGTGCCAGCAGTGCGGCTCAGACCTACGAGCAGTACTTC	CASSAAQTYEQYF
16	TRBJ2-7	TRBD2	NA	TRBV11-2	TGTGCCAGCAGCTTAGATCGGGAGGCACATGCCTACGAGCAGTACTTC	CASSLDREAHAYEQYF
14	TRBJ2-1	NA	NA	TRBV5-1	TGCGCCAGCAGCTTTTCGGGCACCAGAGAAGAGCAGTTCTTC	CASSFSGTREEQFF
15	TRBJ2-5	NA	NA	TRBV5-1	TGCGCCAGCAGCTTGTGGGATACAGTTCAAGAGACCCAGTACTTC	CASSLWDTVQETQYF
16	TRBJ2-3	TRBD1	NA	TRBV3-1/TRBV3-2	TGTGCCAGCAGCCAAGGCTTAGACAGGGGGCGTGATACGCAGTATTTT	CASSQGLDRGRDTQYF
14	TRBJ1-2	NA	NA	TRBV27	TGTGCCAGCAGGACAACAGGGTATGGTTATGGCTACACCTTC	CASRTTGYGYGYTF
13	TRBJ2-3	NA	NA	TRBV10-3	TGTGCCATCAGTGGCCCTAATACAGATACGCAGTATTTT	CAISGPNTDTQYF
18	TRBJ2-1	TRBD2	NA	TRBV3-1/TRBV3-2	TGTGCCAGCAGCCGCTTAGAGTTGGGAGGGAGCTCCTACAATGAGCAGTTCTTC	CASSRLELGGSSYNEQFF
12	TRBJ1-2	NA	NA	TRBV9	TGTGCCAGCAGCGTAGGGGGCTATGGCTACACCTTC	CASSVGGYGYTF
14	TRBJ2-5	NA	NA	TRBV21-1	TGTGCCAGCAGCAAAGGACAGACGCAAGAGACCCAGTACTTC	CASSKGQTQETQYF
17	TRBJ2-3	NA	NA	TRBV6-1	TGTGCCAGCAGTGAAGCGGGCGCGGGGCTCAGCACAGATACGCAGTATTTT	CASSEAGAGLSTDTQYF
14	TRBJ1-2	NA	NA	TRBV4-1	TGCGCCAGCAGCCCCGCCGGACAGAACTATGGCTACACCTTC	CASSPAGQNYGYTF
15	TRBJ2-1	TRBD2	NA	TRBV6-1	TGTGCCAGCAGGGAAGGGACTAGTGCCTACAATGAGCAGTTCTTC	CASREGTSAYNEQFF
14	TRBJ2-7	NA	NA	TRBV19	TGTGCCAGTAGTCTCGACGGGGGTTCCTACGAGCAGTACTTC	CASSLDGGSYEQYF
11	TRBJ2-7	NA	once	TRBV5-5	TGTGCCAGCAGCTTCGGGGACGAGCAGTACTTC	CASSFGDEQYF
17	TRBJ1-4	TRBD1	NA	TRBV4-2	TGTGCCAGCAGCCAAGACCCCCTCAGGGGGGCTAATGAAAAACTGTTTTTT	CASSQDPLRGANEKLFF
16	TRBJ2-7	TRBD1	NA	TRBV27	TGTGCCAGCAGTCTCCAAGTGCGACAGGGGTACTACGAGCAGTACTTC	CASSLQVRQGYYEQYF
12	TRBJ2-1	NA	NA	TRBV7-9	TGTGCCAGCAGCCGGGACTACAATGAGCAGTTCTTC	CASSRDYNEQFF
13	TRBJ2-5	TRBD2	NA	TRBV19	TGTGCCAGTAGTATTGGGCGGGGGGATGCCCAGTACTTC	CASSIGRGDAQYF
14	TRBJ1-5	NA	NA	TRBV18	TGTGCCAGCTCCGGTGAGGGGGTGGGGCAGCCCCAGCATTTT	CASSGEGVGQPQHF
14	TRBJ1-2	NA	NA	TRBV6-1	TGTGCCAGCAGTGAACGGGGGTATAACTATGGCTACACCTTC	CASSERGYNYGYTF
18	TRBJ1-5	NA	NA	TRBV7-9	TGTGCCAGCAGCTTAGGGGAAGGGACGGTTTATAGCAATCAGCCCCAGCATTTT	CASSLGEGTVYSNQPQHF
15	TRBJ2-7	NA	few	TRBV21-1	TGTGCCAGCAGCAAGTCCGGACAGGGGGAAAACGAGCAGTACTTC	CASSKSGQGENEQYF
14	TRBJ2-7	NA	once	TRBV6-2/TRBV6-3	TGTGCCAGCAGTACTACCCGCGGGTCCTGGGAGCAGTACTTC	CASSTTRGSWEQYF